This TCR beta chain was recovered during a study of human T cells and chemical hapten exposure. The CDR3 is made up of 16 amino acids. The J segment lost 5 bases and the V segment lost 5 bases, leaving 12 bases of the junction unmatched. The germline V gene has CDR1 SGHAT and CDR2 FQDESV (reference sequence). Library construction involved attaching unique molecular identifiers to individual cDNA molecules, which allowed quantitative, reproducible TCR counting. MiXCR, run by TCRdb on the RACE reads, gives a single entry per CDR3 protein. This table holds about 120,000 distinct CDR3 sequences, about 14% found once. Indicated time point: pre-sensitization, week 0. As for treatment: therapeutic diphenylcyclopropenone sensitization with weekly scalp DPC. This clonotype was observed many times.

The sample consisted of whole blood, taken in connection with sensitization to the hapten diphenylcyclopropenone (DPC). The origin of this receptor is a woman aged 18 to 35 with alopecia areata. Some clones in this sample may be carry-over from other donors' samples. The chain recombines TRBV11-1 with TRBJ2-3; 8 bases are shared with TRBD1. The CDR3 protein is CASSLRTGTALDTQYF. CDR3 DNA: TGTGCCAGCAGCCTGCGGACAGGGACGGCCCTAGATACGCAGTATTTT. Complete variable domain (other parts from reference TRBV11-1 and TRBJ2-3): EAEVAQSPRYKITEKSQAVAFWCDPISGHATLYWYRQILGQGPELLVQFQDESVVDDSQLPKDRFSAERLKGVDSTLKIQPAELGDSAMYLCASSLRTGTALDTQYFGPGTRLTVL.